This entry lists 30 T cell receptor beta chains sequenced from one sample in a study of blood T cell repertoires in COVID-19 (dated by TCRdb to 2018 to 2020). Libraries were built with the immunoSEQ multiplex PCR assay. The table comes from immuneACCESS by way of TCRdb, which keeps in-frame sequences with V and J called. Part of the clones is missing from these tables; in studies checked, under half for an unresolved V gene and the rest for unknown reasons. The sample profile shows around 72,000 clones; approximately 83% of them were found once. The ten top clones hold around 4.1% of the sample. The specimen was peripheral blood. Receptors originate from a woman aged 60-75 years with acute or convalescent COVID-19.

The J gene is TRBJ1-2, the V gene TRBV18; 10 bases agree with TRBD1. V dropped 8 bases and J dropped 5; count of bases not matched to a gene: 2. Germline CDR1 reads KGHSH; CDR2 reads LQKENI. There are 12 residues in the CDR3. Here the CDR3 reads CASRDRGYGYTF. In DNA form, the CDR3 reads TGTGCCAGCAGGGACAGGGGATATGGCTACACCTTC.

J is TRBJ1-6 and V is TRBV5-4; 8 bases agree with TRBD1. Germline CDR1 reads SGHNT; CDR2 reads YYREEE (reference sequence). V was clipped by 3 bases and J by 12 bases; unmatched bases: 8. The CDR3 contains 14 residues. Here the CDR3 reads CASSSDRGIIPLHF. CDR3 nucleotides: TGTGCCAGCAGCTCCGACAGGGGAATTATACCCCTCCACTTT.

The J gene is TRBJ1-1, the V gene TRBV19; 7 positions agree with TRBD1. Germline CDR1 and CDR2: LNHDA and SQIVND (reference sequence). The junction had 11 bases not matched to a gene; V was cut back by 4 bases and J by 6 bases. This CDR3 has 15 amino acids. Here the CDR3 DNA reads TGTGCCAGTAGTACCCAGACAGGGAACGAACCTGAAGCTTTCTTT. This encodes CASSTQTGNEPEAFF.

The CDR3 protein is CASSLGQGSYGYTF. The CDR3 nucleotides are TGTGCCAGCAGCCTAGGACAGGGTTCATATGGCTACACCTTC. This chain joins TRBV5-5 and TRBJ1-2; 8 nucleotides match TRBD1. V dropped 4 bases and J dropped 5; count of bases not matched to a gene: 7. The CDR3 loop spans 14 amino acids. Germline V gene lookup returns CDR1 SGHKS and CDR2 YYEKEE (reference sequence). Variable domain in full (rest from reference TRBV5-5 and TRBJ1-2): DAGVTQSPTHLIKTRGQQVTLRCSPISGHKSVSWYQQVLGQGPQFIFQYYEKEERGRGNFPDRFSARQFPNYSSELNVNALLLGDSALYLCASSLGQGSYGYTFGSGTRLTVV.

This rearrangement joins TRBV6-5 to TRBJ2-7; TRBD1 matches at 8 bases. This CDR3 spans 16 amino acids. Germline V lookup: CDR1 MNHEY, CDR2 SVGAGI. V was pared by 4 bases and J by 2 bases, with 10 bases of the junction left unmatched. CDR3 sequence (DNA): TGTGCCAGCAGTTTTACCTCAGGGGGCGGAACCTACGAGCAGTACTTC. Protein product: CASSFTSGGGTYEQYF.

This clone showed up just once. CDR3 DNA: TGTGCCAGCAGCCAAAAGGGACAGGGGAAGGGACAGCCCCAGCATTTT. Translating gives CASSQKGQGKGQPQHF. This sequence joins TRBV7-2 and TRBJ1-5, with 10 positions matching TRBD1. CDR1 SGHTA and CDR2 FQGNSA come from the germline V gene. This CDR3 contains 16 residues. The V and J ends lost 5 bases and 7 bases, in that order; junction bases with no gene match: 11.

The V and J genes are TRBV9 and TRBJ1-1, with D possibly being TRBD1 (5 bases). The CDR3 extends over 16 amino acids. Trimming pared 2 bases from V and 1 base from J, leaving 15 bases between. Germline V gene sequence: CDR1 SGDLS, CDR2 YYNGEE. The CDR3 sequence: CASSVGGGVTNTEAFF. The CDR3 DNA follows: TGTGCCAGCAGCGTTGGGGGAGGGGTTACGAACACTGAAGCTTTCTTT.

The chain couples TRBV30 to TRBJ2-7, with 10 nucleotides matching TRBD1. Germline V gene data show CDR1 as GTSNPN and CDR2 as SVGIG (reference sequence). V gave up 5 bases and J gave up 3 bases; unmatched junction bases: 4. The CDR3 length is 13 residues. The CDR3 region has the DNA TGTGCCTGGGACGGGACAGGGGACTACGAGCAGTACTTC. This encodes CAWDGTGDYEQYF.

CDR3 DNA: TGTGCCAGCAGCCTCGGGACAGACGTTGGCTACACCTTC. It specifies CASSLGTDVGYTF. The chain uses TRBV11-2 and TRBJ1-2; TRBD1 agrees at 7 bases. V lost 5 bases, J lost 7 bases, and 7 bases stayed unmatched. The germline CDR1 and CDR2 sequences are SGHAT and FQNNGV. This CDR3 region has 13 residues.

This clone was found a few times. The rearrangement joins TRBV27 to TRBJ2-1, with a weak D call TRBD2 (5 bases). The V gene lost 2 bases and the J gene lost 6 bases, with 14 bases spanning the gap. The germline V gene has CDR1 MNHEY and CDR2 SMNVEV (reference sequence). The CDR3 spans 15 residues. The CDR3 DNA is TGTGCCAGCAGTTTAAGGCGGCTCGGGGTCAATGAGCAGTTCTTC. Encoded protein: CASSLRRLGVNEQFF.

This clone is a singleton in its sample. The chain uses TRBV29-1 and TRBJ1-2, with 9 bases lining up with TRBD1. The V and J ends lost 8 bases and 4 bases, in that order; junction bases with no gene match: 11. The CDR3 covers 14 residues. Germline V lookup: CDR1 SQVTM, CDR2 ANQGSEA. The CDR3, as DNA: TGCAGCACCCTAGGGACAGGGACCCTCTATGGCTACACCTTC. Encoded protein: CSTLGTGTLYGYTF.

The chain uses TRBV2 and TRBJ2-2, with a weak D call TRBD1 (5 bases). V shed 7 bases and J shed 2 bases, with 11 bases lying between them. Germline V gene data show CDR1 as SNHLY and CDR2 as FYNNEI. The CDR3 contains 14 residues. CDR3 sequence (DNA): TGTGCCAGCACGGTGGGGCCAAACACCGGGGAGCTGTTTTTT. This translates into CASTVGPNTGELFF.

This chain uses TRBV3-1 (or the pseudogene TRBV3-2) with TRBJ1-1; the D gene is possibly TRBD1 (5 bases). Per germline, CDR1 LGHDT and CDR2 YNNKEL (reference sequence). Trimming removed 0 bases from V and 1 base from J, with 9 bases in between. There are 15 residues in the CDR3. The CDR3 nucleotides are TGTGCCAGCAGCCAAGATTGGGGCGGGAACACTGAAGCTTTCTTT. It encodes CASSQDWGGNTEAFF.

The chain is built from TRBV3-1 (or the pseudogene TRBV3-2) and TRBJ2-1; 9 bases match TRBD2. The V gene end was trimmed by 0 bases and the J gene end by 2 bases; junction bases not matched to a gene: 5. The CDR3 consists of 17 residues. Germline lookup yields CDR1 LGHDT and CDR2 YNNKEL (reference sequence). CDR3 residues: CASSQEAGGAAYNEQFF. For the CDR3, the DNA is TGTGCCAGCAGCCAAGAGGCGGGGGGGGCCGCCTACAATGAGCAGTTCTTC.

This chain joins TRBV12-2 and TRBJ2-1; the DNA was not compared with TRBD2, the D call given in the table. TRBV12-2 is recorded as a pseudogene. The CDR3 is 17 residues long. CDR3 nucleotide sequence: TGTGCAAGTCGCTTTTTGGAGGGCGGACCCCCCAACAATGAGCAGTTCTTC. It codes for CASRFLEGGPPNNEQFF.

On this clone itself: This specimen includes other DNA sequences encoding the same CDR3. The gene calls are TRBV18 and TRBJ1-2; 7 bases agree with TRBD1. The germline V gene has CDR1 KGHSH and CDR2 LQKENI. Trimming cost V 3 bases and J 5 bases; bases outside gene matches: 6. The CDR3 covers 14 residues. CDR3 in amino acids: CASSPAGTEYGYTF. CDR3 in DNA: TGTGCCAGCTCACCCGCCGGGACAGAGTATGGCTACACCTTC.

This clone showed up just a few times. For the CDR3, the DNA is TGTGCCAGCAGCCGTGGGACAGGGTCGGGTCAGCCCCAGCATTTT. Translation gives CASSRGTGSGQPQHF. The V and J genes are TRBV3-1 (or the pseudogene TRBV3-2) and TRBJ1-5; 9 bases align to TRBD1. The trim removed 4 bases at V and 6 bases at J, leaving 7 bases unmatched. The CDR3 is 15 residues long. The germline V gene has CDR1 LGHDT and CDR2 YNNKEL (reference sequence).

This clone was seen only once. The V and J genes are TRBV6-5 and TRBJ1-3; no definite D call. The CDR3 consists of 13 residues. The germline V and J ends were trimmed by 0 bases and 4 bases, with 4 bases remaining between them. From germline, CDR1 is MNHEY and CDR2 SVGAGI. In DNA, the CDR3 is TGTGCCAGCAGTTACTCGGCAGGAAACACCATATATTTT. Amino acid sequence: CASSYSAGNTIYF.

V is TRBV24-1 and J is TRBJ1-2; 7 bases map to TRBD1. The CDR3 is 13 residues long. Trimming at V came to 4 bases and at J to 4 bases, leaving 2 bases not matched to a gene. Germline-derived CDR1 and CDR2 are KGHDR and SFDVKD. This CDR3 is CATSDRQGYGYTF. CDR3 nucleotides: TGTGCCACCAGTGACCGACAGGGCTATGGCTACACCTTC.

The J gene is TRBJ2-5, the V gene TRBV6-6; D is unresolved. Trimming removed 2 bases from V and 0 bases from J, with 7 bases in between. The CDR3 is made up of 14 amino acids. Per the germline V gene, CDR1 is MNHNY and CDR2 is SVGAGI (reference sequence). The CDR3 region is CASSYRVNQETQYF. The DNA of the CDR3 is TGTGCCAGCAGTTACCGTGTAAACCAAGAGACCCAGTACTTC.

V gene TRBV6-5 combines with J gene TRBJ1-4; possibly TRBD1 for D (6 bases). Between the trimmed V and J ends, which lost 4 bases and 0 bases, there was a span of 9 bases. The CDR3 length is 15 residues. Germline lookup yields CDR1 MNHEY and CDR2 SVGAGI. This CDR3 reads CASSLRTATNEKLFF. The CDR3 nucleotides are TGTGCCAGCAGTTTGAGGACAGCAACTAATGAAAAACTGTTTTTT.

CDR3 coding DNA: TGCGCCAGCAGCCACGTATGGACGTACCGAACAGGGGATGCCGGGGAGCTGTTTTTT. Encoded protein: CASSHVWTYRTGDAGELFF. The chain joins TRBV4-1 to TRBJ2-2, with 7 bases identical to TRBD1. J was trimmed by 6 bases and V by 3 bases; bases with no gene match: 19. The CDR3 is 19 amino acids. CDR1 is MGHRA, CDR2 YSYEKL, per germline.

The chain carries TRBV30 and TRBJ2-4; D uncertain. The CDR3 has 13 amino acids. Trimming stripped 1 base from V and 0 bases from J, with 4 bases between. Germline V gives CDR1 GTSNPN, CDR2 SVGIG (reference sequence). CDR3 protein: CAWSAIAKNIQYF. The CDR3 DNA reads TGTGCCTGGAGTGCAATAGCCAAAAACATTCAGTACTTC.

The chain couples TRBV2 to TRBJ1-1; maybe TRBD1 (5 bases). CDR1 and CDR2 (germline): SNHLY, FYNNEI. CDR3 length equals 14 residues. V was shortened by 5 bases and J by 1 base, with 11 bases between the two germline ends. The DNA of the CDR3 is TGTGCCAGCAGTCGCCGGACACGGAACACTGAAGCTTTCTTT. It is translated as CASSRRTRNTEAFF.

The gene calls are TRBV18 and TRBJ2-5, with D tentatively TRBD2 (6 bases). The V end was cut by 5 bases, the J end by 0 bases, with 13 bases between. CDR3 length: 15 residues. Germline CDR1 KGHSH, CDR2 LQKENI. As DNA, the CDR3 is TGTGCCAGCTCATCAAGGAGGACTAACCAAGAGACCCAGTACTTC. Translating it yields CASSSRRTNQETQYF.

The chain uses TRBV6-1 and TRBJ1-1; D gene unclear. V dropped 2 bases and J dropped 9 bases, with 10 bases sitting between them. The CDR3 spans 12 residues. In germline, CDR1 is MNHNS, CDR2 SASEGT. CDR3 sequence (DNA): TGTGCCAGCAGTGAACGGAGGGTCCAAGCTTTCTTT. Amino acids: CASSERRVQAFF.

V is TRBV12-3 or TRBV12-4 and J is TRBJ1-4; no definite D call. The CDR3 is made up of 12 amino acids. The V end was cut by 2 bases, the J end by 13 bases, with 11 bases between. CDR3 amino acids: CASSLSQRGLFF. The CDR3 nucleotides read TGTGCCAGCAGTTTATCCCAGAGAGGACTGTTTTTT.

This chain connects TRBV19 to TRBJ1-2; TRBD1 aligns across 7 bases. The CDR3 is 14 amino acids. Germline lookup yields CDR1 LNHDA and CDR2 SQIVND (reference sequence). V trimming: 5 bases; J trimming: 4 bases; junction bases outside the gene matches: 7. CDR3 in amino acids: CASSFRDRPYGYTF. The CDR3 nucleotides are TGTGCCAGTAGTTTTCGGGACAGACCCTATGGCTACACCTTC.

The rearrangement links TRBV27 to TRBJ1-5, with TRBD1 identical over 8 bases. V lost 5 bases and J lost 11; bases outside the gene matches: 5. The CDR3 loop spans 12 amino acids. Germline V CDR1 and CDR2: MNHEY, SMNVEV (reference sequence). The CDR3 DNA reads TGTGCCAGCAGTACAGGGGGAGGGTCCCAGCATTTT. Amino acids: CASSTGGGSQHF.

The genes are TRBV18 and TRBJ1-1; 9 bases are a match to TRBD1. The CDR3 has 17 residues. V was clipped by 3 bases and J by 2 bases; unmatched bases: 10. Germline V gene sequence: CDR1 KGHSH, CDR2 LQKENI. The CDR3 DNA reads TGTGCCAGCTCACCCATATCGAACAGGGGGCTTAACACTGAAGCTTTCTTT. This encodes CASSPISNRGLNTEAFF. Based on the CDR3 plus reference TRBV18 and TRBJ1-1, the full variable domain is NAGVMQNPRHLVRRRGQEARLRCSPMKGHSHVYWYRQLPEEGLKFMVYLQKENIIDESGMPKERFSAEFPKEGPSILRIQQVVRGDSAAYFCASSPISNRGLNTEAFFGQGTRLTVV.